This T cell receptor beta chain came from a study of breast tumors, draining lymph nodes, adjacent tissues. CDR1 and CDR2 from the germline V gene are DFQATT and SNEGSKA (reference sequence). The V gene end was trimmed by 5 bases and the J gene end by 1 base; junction bases not matched to a gene: 4. The CDR3 loop spans 13 amino acids. TCRdb called the multiplex PCR reads again in MiXCR, with one record for every CDR3 protein. The sample lists 200,000 to 250,000 distinct CDR3 sequences, approximately 30% occurring once. Axillary draining lymph nodes of breast cancer patients supplied the node samples. This clonotype was seen at least ten times.

V is TRBV20-1 and J is TRBJ2-5; 7 nucleotides align to TRBD1. The origin of this receptor is a female donor with breast cancer. Some clones in this sample may be carry-over from other donors' samples. Material: axillary lymph node tissue. CDR3 sequence (DNA): TGCAGTGCTTACAGGGGAGTCCAAGAGACCCAGTACTTC. This codes for CSAYRGVQETQYF.